Each of the 10 T cell receptor beta chains below was sequenced from the same sample in a study of cytomegalovirus exposure and HLA in healthy donors. Assay used: immunoSEQ multiplex PCR; TCRdb lists only in-frame clones, some missing. Of 300,000 to 400,000 clones in the sample, more than 80% are singletons; the top ten hold over 0.75%. The source material was PBMCs. The receptors derive from a woman under 30 in good health and CMV-seronegative.

The rearrangement joins TRBV5-4 to TRBJ2-5, with 7 bases fitting TRBD1. Germline V gene sequence: CDR1 SGHNT, CDR2 YYREEE (reference sequence). V gave up 0 bases and J gave up 6 bases; unmatched junction bases: 5. This CDR3 has 14 amino acids. In DNA, the CDR3 is TGTGCCAGCAGCTTGGAGGGGGCTGAGAAGACCCAGTACTTC. It encodes CASSLEGAEKTQYF.

Here the CDR3 DNA reads TGTGCCAGCAGTCCGGGGGACAGGCCCTACGAGCAGTACTTC. Protein product: CASSPGDRPYEQYF. The chain carries TRBV28 and TRBJ2-7, with 8 bases matching TRBD1. CDR1 and CDR2 from the germline V gene are MDHEN and SYDVKM. The CDR3 runs 14 residues. J lost 2 bases, V lost 5 bases, and 5 bases had no gene match.

The chain is built from TRBV19 and TRBJ1-2; D is unresolved. Germline assignment: CDR1 LNHDA and CDR2 SQIVND (reference sequence). The CDR3 consists of 14 residues. Trimming stripped 2 bases from V and 1 base from J, with 8 bases between. CDR3 sequence: CASSITEFNYGYTF. The DNA of the CDR3 is TGTGCCAGTAGTATAACAGAATTTAACTATGGCTACACCTTC.

The V and J genes are TRBV27 and TRBJ1-1; D remains unclear. The CDR3 has 13 residues. The V and J ends lost 2 bases and 7 bases respectively, with 11 bases between them. Germline V gene sequence: CDR1 MNHEY, CDR2 SMNVEV (reference sequence). The CDR3 spells CASSLTSQVEAFF. In nucleotides, the CDR3 is TGTGCCAGCAGTTTAACCTCCCAGGTTGAAGCTTTCTTT.

This clone was observed a single time. The chain joins TRBV4-1 to TRBJ1-2; TRBD1 is a possible D gene (5 bases). The V and J ends lost 1 base and 4 bases respectively, with 13 bases between them. This CDR3 has 15 amino acids. Looked up from germline, CDR1 is MGHRA and CDR2 is YSYEKL. This CDR3 is CASSQGGLLLYGYTF. CDR3 nucleotides: TGCGCCAGCAGCCAAGGGGGACTCCTTCTCTATGGCTACACCTTC.

The V call is TRBV6-1, the J call TRBJ2-7, with 7 bases aligning to TRBD1. Germline values: CDR1 MNHNS, CDR2 SASEGT. J was trimmed by 7 bases and V by 5 bases; bases with no gene match: 5. The CDR3 runs 12 residues. The CDR3 here is CASSHRGQEQYF. The CDR3 region has the DNA TGTGCCAGCAGTCACAGGGGCCAAGAGCAGTACTTC.

This clone was detected only once. This chain uses TRBV27 with TRBJ2-2; possibly TRBD2 for D (5 bases). The CDR3 runs 14 residues. CDR1 and CDR2 from the germline V gene are MNHEY and SMNVEV (reference sequence). V gave up 3 bases and J gave up 8 bases, with 13 bases separating them. CDR3 in DNA: TGTGCCAGCAGTTTTTTGGGAGAGTCTGGGGAGCTGTTTTTT. It yields the protein CASSFLGESGELFF.

Only one count was recorded for this clone. The chain couples TRBV27 to TRBJ2-5, with D possibly being TRBD2 (6 bases). Trimming pared 6 bases from V and 5 bases from J, leaving 7 bases between. Germline assignment: CDR1 MNHEY and CDR2 SMNVEV (reference sequence). CDR3 length equals 11 residues. The CDR3 DNA reads TGTGCCAGCAGACTAGCTGAGACCCAGTACTTC. This encodes CASRLAETQYF.

CDR3 in DNA: TGTGCCAGTAGTTTTCAGGGGAGTTATAATTCACCCCTCCACTTT. This sequence encodes CASSFQGSYNSPLHF. The chain has TRBV19 and TRBJ1-6; D perhaps matches TRBD1 (6 bases). V lost 5 bases and J lost 4, with 12 bases in between. The length of the CDR3 is 15 residues. Germline lookup yields CDR1 LNHDA and CDR2 SQIVND (reference sequence).

The chain is built from TRBV13 and TRBJ2-1; 7 nucleotides match TRBD2. The CDR3 totals 18 residues. The V gene's germline CDR1 is PRHDT and CDR2 FYEKMQ (reference sequence). The V segment lost 5 bases and the J segment 1 base; nucleotides outside the gene matches: 14. The CDR3 reads CASSQKSGGRGSYNEQFF. In DNA form, the CDR3 reads TGTGCCAGCAGCCAAAAAAGCGGCGGGAGAGGGTCCTACAATGAGCAGTTCTTC.